This T cell receptor (beta chain) was captured by sequencing in a study of T cells in tuberculosis. Whole-study context: A South African cohort included IGRA-negative adolescents, latently infected IGRA-positive adolescents and adults with active tuberculosis. Overall study findings and caveats: Smaller alpha distances in active tuberculosis partly reflected shorter CDR3-alpha lengths.

On average around 95,000 T cells per donor were immunosequenced. As for this clone: Its antigen remains unidentified.

Looked up from germline, CDR1 is SGHRS and CDR2 is YFSETQ. Trimming stripped 0 bases from V and 6 bases from J, with 10 bases between. The CDR3 is made up of 14 amino acids. Profiling relied on immunoSEQ multiplex PCR, and the TCRdb table lists in-frame clones only, not all of them. The sample has 45,000 or so clones; roughly 96% are singletons. The sequenced sample consisted of PBMCs. V usage is TRBV5-1 and J usage is TRBJ2-1, with no clear D. The receptor comes from a donor aged 10-29 years with latent tuberculosis or without tuberculosis infection. CDR3 nucleotide sequence: TGCGCCAGCAGCTTGGGGCAGGCAGGCAATGAGCAGTTCTTC. Encoded protein: CASSLGQAGNEQFF.